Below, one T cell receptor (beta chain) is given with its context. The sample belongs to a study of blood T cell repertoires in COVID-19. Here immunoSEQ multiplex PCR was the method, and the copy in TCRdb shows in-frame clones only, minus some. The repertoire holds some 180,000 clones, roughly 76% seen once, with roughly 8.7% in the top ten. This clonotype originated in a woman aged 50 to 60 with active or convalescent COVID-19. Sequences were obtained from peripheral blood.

The CDR3 DNA follows: TGTGCCAGCAGCCAAGAGGGTATTAGCGGGAGGAGAAATGAGCAGTTCTTC. This gives the protein CASSQEGISGRRNEQFF. The chain recombines TRBV4-2 with TRBJ2-1; 10 positions agree with TRBD2. V lost 0 bases to trimming and J lost 7 bases; unmatched junction nucleotides: 9. CDR3 length: 17 amino acids. Germline V lookup: CDR1 LGHNA, CDR2 YNFKEQ.